The clone carrying this T cell receptor beta chain was seen once. Its antigen remains unidentified. This specimen comes from a study of T cell responses to AZD1222 COVID-19 vaccine. Clones were sequenced by immunoSEQ multiplex PCR, and TCRdb holds only the in-frame ones, with some missing. The sample consists of about 140,000 clones, 88% of them appearing once. Whole-study results and caveats: The peak T cell response came first, and repertoires were sampled only after it. Regions left unmutated in variants are reportedly the target of nearly half of spike-specific TCRs.

The germline gives CDR1 MNHEY, CDR2 SVGAGI. The CDR3 loop spans 14 amino acids. V lost 4 bases and J 5 bases, leaving 14 bases between the germline ends. This specimen consisted of peripheral blood, obtained on day 0 of AZD1222 vaccination. This sequence originates from an adult in good health. The chain is built from TRBV6-5 and TRBJ1-1; D possibly corresponds to TRBD1 (6 bases). The CDR3 DNA reads TGTGCCAGCAGTTTGGGGCAGGGGAGTACTGAAGCTTTCTTT. Translating gives CASSLGQGSTEAFF.